These T cell receptor beta chains were read from a single sample in a study of blood T cell repertoires in COVID-19. The method was immunoSEQ multiplex PCR; TCRdb's version includes in-frame clones alone and lacks a portion of them. The data hold tens of thousands of clones, with 75% to 90% observed a single time. Sequencing was done on a sample of peripheral blood. Receptors originate from a human donor in a cohort sampled during active COVID-19. CDR3s include the opening cysteine and the closing phenylalanine or tryptophan. The order of the fields is clone size, J gene, D gene, CDR3 length, V gene, CDR3 DNA, CDR3 protein. A D gene is named only where the DNA matches it firmly. Size values are once, few and many counts, or a class for expanded clones, and some rows have none.

clone size: few; J gene: TRBJ1-6; D gene: .; CDR3 length: 13; V gene: TRBV5-1; CDR3 DNA: TGCGCCAGCAGCTTCTCTTCCGATTCACCCCTCCACTTT; CDR3 protein: CASSFSSDSPLHF
clone size: .; J gene: TRBJ1-3; D gene: TRBD1; CDR3 length: 17; V gene: TRBV4-3; CDR3 DNA: TGCGCCAGCAGCCAAGAGGTCAGGGGGAGATATGGAAACACCATATATTTT; CDR3 protein: CASSQEVRGRYGNTIYF
clone size: .; J gene: TRBJ2-2; D gene: TRBD2; CDR3 length: 17; V gene: TRBV15; CDR3 DNA: TGTGCCACCAGCAGAGCACTCCTCGGGGGGGCCCCCGGGGAGCTGTTTTTT; CDR3 protein: CATSRALLGGAPGELFF
clone size: once; J gene: TRBJ2-2; D gene: TRBD2; CDR3 length: 15; V gene: TRBV6-5; CDR3 DNA: TGTGCCAGCAGCGGGACTAGCACGAACACCGGGGAGCTGTTTTTT; CDR3 protein: CASSGTSTNTGELFF
clone size: few; J gene: TRBJ2-1; D gene: .; CDR3 length: 13; V gene: TRBV11-2; CDR3 DNA: TGTGCCAGCAGCTTAGAAAGGGGCAATGAGCAGTTCTTC; CDR3 protein: CASSLERGNEQFF
clone size: .; J gene: TRBJ2-1; D gene: TRBD2; CDR3 length: 17; V gene: TRBV24-1; CDR3 DNA: TGTGCCACCGCGGGATCGAACGGGAGGGAAGATTACAATGAGCAGTTCTTC; CDR3 protein: CATAGSNGREDYNEQFF
clone size: once; J gene: TRBJ2-3; D gene: TRBD1; CDR3 length: 15; V gene: TRBV4-1; CDR3 DNA: TGCGCCAGCAGCGACCGGGACAGGGGCACAGATACGCAGTATTTT; CDR3 protein: CASSDRDRGTDTQYF
clone size: .; J gene: TRBJ1-3; D gene: TRBD1; CDR3 length: 16; V gene: TRBV9; CDR3 DNA: TGTGCCAGCAGCCCTCGGGACAGAGCCTCTGGAAACACCATATATTTT; CDR3 protein: CASSPRDRASGNTIYF
clone size: .; J gene: TRBJ1-6; D gene: TRBD1; CDR3 length: 14; V gene: TRBV25-1; CDR3 DNA: TGTGCCAGCAGGGGACAGGCCGATAATTCACCCCTCCACTTT; CDR3 protein: CASRGQADNSPLHF
clone size: .; J gene: TRBJ1-5; D gene: .; CDR3 length: 13; V gene: TRBV12-3/TRBV12-4; CDR3 DNA: TGTGCCAGCAGTTTGACAGGCAATCAGCCCCAGCATTTT; CDR3 protein: CASSLTGNQPQHF
clone size: .; J gene: TRBJ2-5; D gene: .; CDR3 length: 15; V gene: TRBV7-9; CDR3 DNA: TGTGCCAGCAGCCACGGGAGACAGAACCAAGAGACCCAGTACTTC; CDR3 protein: CASSHGRQNQETQYF
clone size: .; J gene: TRBJ2-1; D gene: TRBD2; CDR3 length: 15; V gene: TRBV9; CDR3 DNA: TGTGCCAGCAGCGTAACGCCTAGCGGGATCGATGAGCAGTTCTTC; CDR3 protein: CASSVTPSGIDEQFF
clone size: .; J gene: TRBJ2-1; D gene: TRBD1; CDR3 length: 13; V gene: TRBV6-5; CDR3 DNA: TGTGCCGGTTCCCGGGACAGATACAATGAGCAGTTCTTC; CDR3 protein: CAGSRDRYNEQFF
clone size: .; J gene: TRBJ1-6; D gene: TRBD1; CDR3 length: 16; V gene: TRBV5-1; CDR3 DNA: TGCGCCAGCAGCTTGGCGGGACAGGGAACTGGTTCACCCCTCCACTTT; CDR3 protein: CASSLAGQGTGSPLHF
clone size: .; J gene: TRBJ2-7; D gene: .; CDR3 length: 14; V gene: TRBV28; CDR3 DNA: TGTGCCAGCAGCAGGGAACCTGTAGCCTACGAGCAGTACTTC; CDR3 protein: CASSREPVAYEQYF
clone size: .; J gene: TRBJ2-3; D gene: .; CDR3 length: 15; V gene: TRBV7-3; CDR3 DNA: TGTGCCAGCAGCCCAACAGGGTGGTACACAGATACGCAGTATTTT; CDR3 protein: CASSPTGWYTDTQYF
clone size: .; J gene: TRBJ2-7; D gene: .; CDR3 length: 13; V gene: TRBV7-2; CDR3 DNA: TGTGCCAGCAGCCCGGACACTTCCTACGAGCAGTACTTC; CDR3 protein: CASSPDTSYEQYF
clone size: .; J gene: TRBJ2-7; D gene: .; CDR3 length: 14; V gene: TRBV25-1; CDR3 DNA: TGTGCCAGCAGTGGACTCGGGGGACCCTACGAGCAGTACTTC; CDR3 protein: CASSGLGGPYEQYF
clone size: .; J gene: TRBJ1-3; D gene: .; CDR3 length: 16; V gene: TRBV25-1; CDR3 DNA: TGTGCCAGCAGTCCGACGGGGGGGGGAAGCGGAAACACCATATATTTT; CDR3 protein: CASSPTGGGSGNTIYF
clone size: .; J gene: TRBJ2-7; D gene: .; CDR3 length: 14; V gene: TRBV7-6; CDR3 DNA: TGTGCCAGCAGCTTATCAGCAGGCCCCTACGAGCAGTACTTC; CDR3 protein: CASSLSAGPYEQYF
clone size: .; J gene: TRBJ2-1; D gene: .; CDR3 length: 14; V gene: TRBV3-1/TRBV3-2; CDR3 DNA: TGTGCCAGCACCTACGGCGGAGATTGGGATGAGCAGTTCTTC; CDR3 protein: CASTYGGDWDEQFF
clone size: .; J gene: TRBJ2-7; D gene: TRBD1; CDR3 length: 14; V gene: TRBV7-2; CDR3 DNA: TGTGCCAGCAGCACCCGGACAGGGGCCTACGAGCAGTACTTC; CDR3 protein: CASSTRTGAYEQYF
clone size: .; J gene: TRBJ1-4; D gene: .; CDR3 length: 17; V gene: TRBV4-2; CDR3 DNA: TGTGCCAGCAGCCAAGATCGCACAGGACGGATGGGTGAAAAACTGTTTTTT; CDR3 protein: CASSQDRTGRMGEKLFF
clone size: .; J gene: TRBJ1-6; D gene: .; CDR3 length: 17; V gene: TRBV2; CDR3 DNA: TGTGCCAGTATTTTTGGAGGGGTTGCCTACTATAATTCACCCCTCCACTTT; CDR3 protein: CASIFGGVAYYNSPLHF
clone size: once; J gene: TRBJ2-2; D gene: TRBD1; CDR3 length: 16; V gene: TRBV3-1/TRBV3-2; CDR3 DNA: TGTGCCAGCAGCCAAGATAGACAGGGTAACACCGGGGAGCTGTTTTTT; CDR3 protein: CASSQDRQGNTGELFF
clone size: .; J gene: TRBJ1-1; D gene: .; CDR3 length: 14; V gene: TRBV3-1/TRBV3-2; CDR3 DNA: TGTGCCAGCAGCTCCCTGGGGGGAAACACTGAAGCTTTCTTT; CDR3 protein: CASSSLGGNTEAFF
clone size: few; J gene: TRBJ2-1; D gene: .; CDR3 length: 18; V gene: TRBV27; CDR3 DNA: TGTGCCAGCAGTTTATCGATGGGAGAGGGGGACCTCTACAATGAGCAGTTCTTC; CDR3 protein: CASSLSMGEGDLYNEQFF
clone size: few; J gene: TRBJ2-2; D gene: TRBD1; CDR3 length: 15; V gene: TRBV9; CDR3 DNA: TGTGCCAGCAGCGTAGGGCAGGGGGCAACCGGGGAGCTGTTTTTT; CDR3 protein: CASSVGQGATGELFF
clone size: .; J gene: TRBJ1-2; D gene: TRBD1; CDR3 length: 16; V gene: TRBV9; CDR3 DNA: TGTGCCAGCAGCAACGTCCCGGGACAGGTTTTAGGTGGCTACACCTTC; CDR3 protein: CASSNVPGQVLGGYTF
clone size: .; J gene: TRBJ2-7; D gene: TRBD2; CDR3 length: 19; V gene: TRBV5-1; CDR3 DNA: TGCGCCAGCAGCCCCCGGCCACTAGCGGGAGAAAGTGGATTTGACGAGCAGTACTTC; CDR3 protein: CASSPRPLAGESGFDEQYF
clone size: .; J gene: TRBJ2-5; D gene: .; CDR3 length: 14; V gene: TRBV5-6; CDR3 DNA: TGTGCCAGCAGCTTGGGGCGGAGACAAGAGACCCAGTACTTC; CDR3 protein: CASSLGRRQETQYF
clone size: .; J gene: TRBJ2-1; D gene: TRBD2; CDR3 length: 15; V gene: TRBV6-6; CDR3 DNA: TGTGCCAGCAGTTCGAGCGGGGGCTCCTACAATGAGCAGTTCTTC; CDR3 protein: CASSSSGGSYNEQFF
clone size: .; J gene: TRBJ2-5; D gene: .; CDR3 length: 13; V gene: TRBV18; CDR3 DNA: TGTGCCAGCTCACCGACAGGGAGGGAGACCCAGTACTTC; CDR3 protein: CASSPTGRETQYF
clone size: .; J gene: TRBJ2-2; D gene: .; CDR3 length: 16; V gene: TRBV7-6; CDR3 DNA: TGTGCCAGCAGCTTAGAGGATGGAGTCTACACCGGGGAGCTGTTTTTT; CDR3 protein: CASSLEDGVYTGELFF
clone size: few; J gene: TRBJ2-7; D gene: .; CDR3 length: 14; V gene: TRBV11-2; CDR3 DNA: TGTGCCAGCAGACAAGGGGGAGGGCCTTACGAGCAGTACTTC; CDR3 protein: CASRQGGGPYEQYF
clone size: .; J gene: TRBJ2-1; D gene: TRBD2; CDR3 length: 15; V gene: TRBV5-1; CDR3 DNA: TGCGCCAGCAGCCGGGGGGACTACCTCTACAATGAGCAGTTCTTC; CDR3 protein: CASSRGDYLYNEQFF
clone size: .; J gene: TRBJ2-7; D gene: TRBD1; CDR3 length: 13; V gene: TRBV28; CDR3 DNA: TGTGCCAGCAGTATACCGACAGGGCACGAGCAGTACTTC; CDR3 protein: CASSIPTGHEQYF
clone size: .; J gene: TRBJ1-2; D gene: .; CDR3 length: 15; V gene: TRBV9; CDR3 DNA: TGTGCCAGCACCCCCTCTCTGGGATACGGGAATGGCTACACCTTC; CDR3 protein: CASTPSLGYGNGYTF